This T cell receptor beta chain came from a study of shared T cell receptors in the human thymus. The CDR3 consists of 15 residues. Trimming at V came to 2 bases and at J to 3 bases, leaving 7 bases not matched to a gene. Germline V CDR1 and CDR2: SGHAT, FQNNGV. Repertoires were generated with immunoSEQ multiplex PCR, while TCRdb's copy carries only in-frame clones and drops some. The sample records 540,000 or so clones, approximately 80% being singletons. The same specimen was also included in a second study, on human thymus T cells. According to that study: Related studies found that unrelated individuals share highly overlapping thymic repertoires.

The sequence was collected from a boy in the first two years of life with a congenital heart defect. The chain employs TRBV11-2 and TRBJ2-7; 7 nucleotides align to TRBD1. The specimen sequenced was thymocytes. CDR3 loop: CASSLSGQTHYEQYF. The CDR3 nucleotides read TGTGCCAGCAGCTTATCGGGACAGACCCACTACGAGCAGTACTTC.